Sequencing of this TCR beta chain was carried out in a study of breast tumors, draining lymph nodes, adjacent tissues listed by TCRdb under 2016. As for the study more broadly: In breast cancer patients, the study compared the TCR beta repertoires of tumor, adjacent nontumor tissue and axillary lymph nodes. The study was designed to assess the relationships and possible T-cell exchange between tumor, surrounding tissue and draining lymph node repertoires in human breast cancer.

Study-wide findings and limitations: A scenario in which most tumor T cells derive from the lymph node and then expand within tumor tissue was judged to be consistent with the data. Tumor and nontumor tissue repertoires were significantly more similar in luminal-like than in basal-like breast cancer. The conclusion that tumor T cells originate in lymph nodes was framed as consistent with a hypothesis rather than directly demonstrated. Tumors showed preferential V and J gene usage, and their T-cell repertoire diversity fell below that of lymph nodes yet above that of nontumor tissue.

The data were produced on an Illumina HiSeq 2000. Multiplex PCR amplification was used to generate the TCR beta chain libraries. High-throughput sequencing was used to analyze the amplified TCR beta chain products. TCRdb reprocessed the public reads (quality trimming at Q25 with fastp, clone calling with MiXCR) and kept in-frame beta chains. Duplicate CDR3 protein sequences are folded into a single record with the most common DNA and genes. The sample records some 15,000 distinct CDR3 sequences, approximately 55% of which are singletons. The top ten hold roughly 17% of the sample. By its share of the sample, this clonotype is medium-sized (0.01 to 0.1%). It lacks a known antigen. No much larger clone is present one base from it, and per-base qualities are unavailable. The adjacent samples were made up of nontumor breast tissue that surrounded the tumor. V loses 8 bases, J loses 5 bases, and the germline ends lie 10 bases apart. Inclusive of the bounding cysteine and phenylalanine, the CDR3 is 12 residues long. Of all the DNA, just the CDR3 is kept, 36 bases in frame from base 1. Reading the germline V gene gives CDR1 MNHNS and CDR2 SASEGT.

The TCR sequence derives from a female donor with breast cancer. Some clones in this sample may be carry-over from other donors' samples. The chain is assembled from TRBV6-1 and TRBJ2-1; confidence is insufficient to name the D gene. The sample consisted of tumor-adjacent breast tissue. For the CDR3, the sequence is CASALNDNEQFF. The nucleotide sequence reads TGTGCCAGCGCGTTAAACGACAATGAGCAGTTCTTC.